Below, one TCR beta chain is given with its context. Germline assignment: CDR1 SGHTA and CDR2 FQGTGA. V lost 3 bases and J lost 0, with 9 bases in between. The CDR3 is made up of 15 amino acids. The authors distributed each subset's genomic DNA evenly over several immunoSEQ plates. Assay: immunoSEQ multiplex PCR; the TCRdb copy retains only in-frame clones and omits some. The profile shows roughly 2.2 million clones, approximately 95% of them singletons. This entry is derived from a study of shared clonotypes between healthy human individuals. The source is a man younger than 30 in good health. Some clones in this sample may be carry-over from other donors' samples. Material: naive CD4+ T cells from PBMCs. This sample's subset: CD45RA+ positively selected. The chain carries TRBV7-3 and TRBJ2-1, with D tentatively TRBD1 (6 bases). The CDR3 DNA sequence: TGTGCCAGCAGCTTCGGACAGAGCTCCTACAATGAGCAGTTCTTC. Protein product: CASSFGQSSYNEQFF.